Following are 14 T cell receptor beta chains from one sample sequenced in a study of cytomegalovirus exposure and HLA in healthy donors. Researchers ran the PCR with 60 Vbeta and 13 Jbeta primers. Clones were sequenced by immunoSEQ multiplex PCR, and TCRdb holds only the in-frame ones, with some missing. The sample consists of roughly 93,000 clones, over 75% of them appearing once. The sequencing sample was made of PBMCs. The source of these receptors is a man younger than 40 in good health and CMV-seronegative.

The rearrangement uses TRBV6-5 and TRBJ2-7; weak D call: TRBD2 (5 bases). Germline CDR1 and CDR2: MNHEY and SVGAGI. This CDR3 has 14 residues. Trimming shortened V by 5 bases and J by 5 bases, and 16 bases separated the two germline ends. DNA for the CDR3: TGTGCCAGCAGTGAATGGGGAGAGAGAAACGAGCAGTACTTC. Translation: CASSEWGERNEQYF.

The V and J genes are TRBV5-1 and TRBJ1-4; a possible D gene is TRBD1 (6 bases). Germline V gives CDR1 SGHRS, CDR2 YFSETQ. The CDR3 is 15 amino acids. V gave up 4 bases and J gave up 8 bases, with 18 bases separating them. Here the CDR3 reads CASSVARGAGEKLFF. CDR3 coding DNA: TGCGCCAGCAGCGTCGCGCGGGGGGCGGGGGAAAAACTGTTTTTT.

This rearrangement joins TRBV19 to TRBJ1-2, with a tentative D call TRBD1 (5 bases). The CDR3 contains 16 residues. Trimming took off 9 bases at V and 8 bases at J, with 28 bases between the two ends. CDR1 and CDR2 (germline): LNHDA, SQIVND (reference sequence). CDR3 amino acids: CASTERGSNQPGGYTF. The DNA of the CDR3 is TGTGCCAGCACCGAAAGGGGTTCTAACCAACCCGGGGGCTACACCTTC.

The chain recombines TRBV29-1 with TRBJ2-1; D not certain. Trimming stripped 6 bases from V and 3 bases from J, with 12 bases between. The CDR3 runs to 13 residues. Germline CDR1 is SQVTM and CDR2 is ANQGSEA. CDR3: CSVSAVSYNEQFF. The CDR3, as DNA: TGCAGCGTCTCGGCGGTGAGCTACAATGAGCAGTTCTTC.

The CDR3 reads CASSYTGDSNQPQHF. The CDR3 DNA sequence: TGTGCCAGCAGTTATACAGGGGATAGCAATCAGCCCCAGCATTTT. The rearrangement links TRBV6-5 to TRBJ1-5; 7 bases map to TRBD1. The CDR3 totals 15 residues. Losses at the gene ends were 3 bases for V and 0 bases for J; bases not matched to a gene: 2. Germline V gives CDR1 MNHEY, CDR2 SVGAGI.

The V gene is TRBV25-1, the J gene TRBJ2-7; TRBD1 agrees at 8 bases. This CDR3 has 13 amino acids. With 6 bases clipped from V and 2 bases from J, the junction kept 3 bases outside the gene matches. Germline-derived CDR1 and CDR2 are MGHDK and SYGVNS. The CDR3 DNA reads as TGTGCCAGCAGCAGACAGGGGACCTACGAGCAGTACTTC. As protein: CASSRQGTYEQYF.

The chain couples TRBV6-5 to TRBJ2-5; no clear D. Germline CDR1 is MNHEY and CDR2 is SVGAGI. V was cut by 4 bases and J by 4 bases, with 10 bases left in between. CDR3 length: 13 residues. The CDR3 DNA is TGTGCCAGCAGTTCCCTAGTCGGAGAGACCCAGTACTTC. This codes for CASSSLVGETQYF.

This chain joins TRBV10-3 and TRBJ1-1; TRBD1 matches 9 bases. V trimming: 6 bases; J trimming: 5 bases; junction bases outside the gene matches: 13. This CDR3 has 16 residues. Germline values: CDR1 ENHRY, CDR2 SYGVKD. In nucleotides, the CDR3 is TGTGCCATCAGGAAGAGTGGGGGACAGGGAGGGACTGAAGCTTTCTTT. Translation gives CAIRKSGGQGGTEAFF.

V and J are TRBV10-2 and TRBJ2-5, with 8 bases aligning to TRBD2. This CDR3 comprises 14 residues. Per germline, CDR1 WSHSY and CDR2 SAAADI. V dropped 8 bases and J dropped 2; count of bases not matched to a gene: 7. CDR3 DNA sequence: TGCGCCAGCTGGGGCGGGGGGCCGCAAGAGACCCAGTACTTC. Its translation is CASWGGGPQETQYF.

The chain recombines TRBV2 with TRBJ2-7; D not certain. Germline loops: CDR1 SNHLY, CDR2 FYNNEI. V was trimmed by 3 bases and J by 4 bases, leaving 10 bases between them. The CDR3 runs 13 residues. CDR3 amino acids: CASSEVAPYEQYF. The CDR3 DNA reads TGTGCCAGCAGTGAGGTTGCGCCTTACGAGCAGTACTTC. Drawing the rest from reference TRBV2 and TRBJ2-7, the complete variable domain is EPEVTQTPSHQVTQMGQEVILRCVPISNHLYFYWYRQILGQKVEFLVSFYNNEISEKSEIFDDQFSVERPDGSNFTLKIRSTKLEDSAMYFCASSEVAPYEQYFGPGTRLTVT.

V gene TRBV27 combines with J gene TRBJ2-1, with D perhaps matching TRBD2 (5 bases). Trimming removed 6 bases from V and 0 bases from J, with 12 bases in between. Germline CDR1 and CDR2: MNHEY and SMNVEV (reference sequence). The CDR3 has 15 amino acids. The CDR3: CASSPSSLSYNEQFF. The CDR3 nucleotides read TGTGCCAGCAGCCCCTCTAGCCTCTCCTACAATGAGCAGTTCTTC.

This clone was seen a handful of times. The chain has TRBV6-5 and TRBJ2-1, with 11 bases lining up with TRBD2. The CDR3 contains 15 residues. V trimming: 4 bases; J trimming: 6 bases; junction bases outside the gene matches: 5. Germline assignment: CDR1 MNHEY and CDR2 SVGAGI. CDR3 residues: CASSLLAGAPNEQFF. CDR3 nucleotides: TGTGCCAGCAGTTTACTAGCGGGGGCCCCCAATGAGCAGTTCTTC.

The chain couples TRBV5-8 to TRBJ2-1; no firm D call. Germline-derived CDR1 and CDR2 are SGHTS and YDEGEE. This CDR3 is built from 15 residues. Trimming shortened V by 1 base and J by 1 base, and 9 bases separated the two germline ends. The CDR3 region is CASSLPTSSYNEQFF. In DNA, the CDR3 is TGTGCCAGCAGCTTGCCCACGAGTTCCTACAATGAGCAGTTCTTC.

This clone was observed a handful of times. The V and J genes are TRBV10-3 and TRBJ1-5; D perhaps matches TRBD1 (6 bases). CDR1 and CDR2 (germline): ENHRY, SYGVKD. CDR3 size: 14 residues. The germline V and J ends were trimmed by 0 bases and 7 bases, with 10 bases remaining between them. The CDR3 bases are TGTGCCATCAGTGAGTCAGGACAGAGACAGCCCCAGCATTTT. Protein: CAISESGQRQPQHF.